A single sample gave rise to the 5 T cell receptor beta chains below, sequenced in a study of CD8 T cells in Susac syndrome. Random hexamers primed reverse transcription of roughly 0.5 to 1 ug RNA. TCRdb recomputed calls from the immunoSEQ multiplex PCR reads with MiXCR, one row per CDR3 protein. The profile shows around 80,000 distinct CDR3 sequences, approximately 94% of them singletons. Material for sequencing was CD8+ T cells from PBMCs. Receptor source: a human donor in good health.

The genes are TRBV18 and TRBJ2-1; 8 bases are a match to TRBD2. CDR1 is KGHSH and CDR2 is LQKENI in the germline V gene. This CDR3 spans 15 amino acids. Unmatched junction bases numbered 7, after V lost 3 bases and J lost 6 bases. The CDR3 region has the DNA TGTGCCAGCTCACCGGCAGCGGGAGACTTCAATGAGCAGTTCTTC. This sequence encodes CASSPAAGDFNEQFF.

The table lists this clonotype with a count of one. The chain employs TRBV9 and TRBJ1-2, with D uncertain. CDR1 SGDLS and CDR2 YYNGEE come from the germline V gene. V lost 2 bases and J lost 5, with 16 bases in between. The CDR3 spans 15 residues. CDR3 residues: CASSVNSPAGYGYTF. The CDR3 DNA reads TGTGCCAGCAGCGTTAATTCCCCGGCTGGGTATGGCTACACCTTC.

The rearrangement joins TRBV7-6 to TRBJ2-5; no definite D call. Between the trimmed V and J ends, which lost 1 base and 3 bases, there was a span of 9 bases. The CDR3 extends over 14 amino acids. CDR1 SGHVS and CDR2 FNYEAQ come from the germline V gene. CDR3 region: CASSLEGKKETQYF. CDR3 nucleotide sequence: TGTGCCAGCAGCTTAGAGGGCAAGAAAGAGACCCAGTACTTC.

The chain combines TRBV20-1 with TRBJ1-2; TRBD1 matches 9 bases. Per germline, CDR1 DFQATT and CDR2 SNEGSKA (reference sequence). The ends lost 5 bases at V and 5 bases at J; junction bases unmatched: 3. This CDR3 region has 12 residues. CDR3 sequence (DNA): TGCAGTGCTCGGGACAGGGTTTATGGCTACACCTTC. Amino acids: CSARDRVYGYTF.

The rearrangement joins TRBV20-1 to TRBJ1-4, with D maybe TRBD1 (6 bases). Trimming shortened V by 3 bases and J by 2 bases, and 13 bases separated the two germline ends. This CDR3 is 15 amino acids long. In germline, CDR1 is DFQATT, CDR2 SNEGSKA (reference sequence). The CDR3 sequence: CSASNREGTNEKLFF. The CDR3, as DNA: TGCAGTGCTAGCAACAGGGAGGGTACTAATGAAAAACTGTTTTTT.